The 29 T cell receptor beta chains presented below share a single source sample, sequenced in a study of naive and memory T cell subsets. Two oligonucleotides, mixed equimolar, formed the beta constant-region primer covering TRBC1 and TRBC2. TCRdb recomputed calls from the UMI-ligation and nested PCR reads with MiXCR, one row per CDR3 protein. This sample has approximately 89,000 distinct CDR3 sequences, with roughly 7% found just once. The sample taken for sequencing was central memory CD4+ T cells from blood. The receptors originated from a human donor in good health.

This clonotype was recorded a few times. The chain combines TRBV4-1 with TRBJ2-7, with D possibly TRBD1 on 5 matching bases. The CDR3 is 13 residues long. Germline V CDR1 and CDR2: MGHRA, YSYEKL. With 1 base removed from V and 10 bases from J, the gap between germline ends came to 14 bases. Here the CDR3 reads CASSQGAGPLQYF. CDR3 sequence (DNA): TGCGCCAGCAGCCAAGGGGCAGGGCCCCTCCAGTACTTC.

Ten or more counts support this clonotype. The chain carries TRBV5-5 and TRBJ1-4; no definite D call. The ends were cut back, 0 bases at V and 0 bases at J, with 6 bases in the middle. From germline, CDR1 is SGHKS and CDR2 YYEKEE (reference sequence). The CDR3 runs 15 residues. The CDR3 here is CASSLGHATNEKLFF. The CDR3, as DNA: TGTGCCAGCAGCTTGGGACATGCAACTAATGAAAAACTGTTTTTT.

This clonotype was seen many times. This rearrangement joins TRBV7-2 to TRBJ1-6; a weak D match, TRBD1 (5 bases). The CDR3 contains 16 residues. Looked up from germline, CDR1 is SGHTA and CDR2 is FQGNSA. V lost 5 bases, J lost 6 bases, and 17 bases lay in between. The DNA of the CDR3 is TGTGCCAGCAGCCTATCACCGGGGGGTCCTAATTCACCCCTCCACTTT. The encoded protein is CASSLSPGGPNSPLHF.

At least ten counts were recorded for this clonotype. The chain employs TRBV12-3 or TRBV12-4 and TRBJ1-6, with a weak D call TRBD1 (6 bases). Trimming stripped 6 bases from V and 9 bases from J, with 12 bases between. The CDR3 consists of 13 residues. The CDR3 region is CASSKRGGSPLHF. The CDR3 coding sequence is TGTGCCAGCAGCAAAAGAGGGGGTTCACCCCTCCACTTT.

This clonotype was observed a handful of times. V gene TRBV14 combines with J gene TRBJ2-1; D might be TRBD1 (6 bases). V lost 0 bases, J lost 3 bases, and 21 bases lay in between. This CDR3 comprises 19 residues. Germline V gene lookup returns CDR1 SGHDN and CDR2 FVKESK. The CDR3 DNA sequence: TGTGCCAGCAGCCAAGAGGGAATACTCGGGACACTTTACTACAATGAGCAGTTCTTC. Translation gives CASSQEGILGTLYYNEQFF.

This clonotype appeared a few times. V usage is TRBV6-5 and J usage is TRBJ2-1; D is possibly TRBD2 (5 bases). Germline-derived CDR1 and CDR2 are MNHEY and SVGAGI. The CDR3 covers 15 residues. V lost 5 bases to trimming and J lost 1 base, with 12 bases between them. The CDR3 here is CASSALALSYNEQFF. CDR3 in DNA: TGTGCCAGCAGTGCCCTAGCTTTATCCTACAATGAGCAGTTCTTC.

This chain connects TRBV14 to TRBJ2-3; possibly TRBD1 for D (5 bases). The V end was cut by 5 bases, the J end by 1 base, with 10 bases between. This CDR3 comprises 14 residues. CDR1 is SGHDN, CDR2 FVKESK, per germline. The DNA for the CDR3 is TGTGCCAGCAGCTTGCTAGGGGGCACAGATACGCAGTATTTT. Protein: CASSLLGGTDTQYF.

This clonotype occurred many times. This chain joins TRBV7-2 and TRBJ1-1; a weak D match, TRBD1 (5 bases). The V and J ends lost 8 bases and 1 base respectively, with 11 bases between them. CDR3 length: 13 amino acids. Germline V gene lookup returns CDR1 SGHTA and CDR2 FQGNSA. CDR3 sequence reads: CASSQGTNTEAFF. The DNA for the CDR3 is TGTGCCAGCTCCCAGGGAACGAACACTGAAGCTTTCTTT.

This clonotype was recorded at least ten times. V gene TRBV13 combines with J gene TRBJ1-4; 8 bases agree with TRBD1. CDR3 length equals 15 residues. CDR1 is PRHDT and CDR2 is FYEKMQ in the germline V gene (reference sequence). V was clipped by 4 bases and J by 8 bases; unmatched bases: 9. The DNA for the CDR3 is TGTGCCAGCAGCTCAGGGACAGGATGGAGCGAAAAACTGTTTTTT. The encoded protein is CASSSGTGWSEKLFF.

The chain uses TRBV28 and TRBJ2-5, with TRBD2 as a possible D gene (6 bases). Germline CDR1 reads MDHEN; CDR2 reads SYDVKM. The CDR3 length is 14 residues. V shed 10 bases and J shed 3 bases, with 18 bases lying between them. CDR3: CATRRGSGKETQYF. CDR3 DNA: TGTGCCACCCGCCGGGGGTCAGGGAAAGAGACCCAGTACTTC. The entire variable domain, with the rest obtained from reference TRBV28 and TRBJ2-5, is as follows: DVKVTQSSRYLVKRTGEKVFLECVQDMDHENMFWYRQDPGLGLRLIYFSYDVKMKEKGDIPEGYSVSREKKERFSLILESASTNQTSMYLCATRRGSGKETQYFGPGTRLLVL.

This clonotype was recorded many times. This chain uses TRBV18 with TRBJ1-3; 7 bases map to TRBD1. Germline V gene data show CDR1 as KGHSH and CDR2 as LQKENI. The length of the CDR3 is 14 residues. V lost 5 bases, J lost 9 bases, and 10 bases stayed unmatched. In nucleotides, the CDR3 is TGTGCCAGCTCATCCCGGGACAGCGGTTCCACCATATATTTT. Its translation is CASSSRDSGSTIYF.

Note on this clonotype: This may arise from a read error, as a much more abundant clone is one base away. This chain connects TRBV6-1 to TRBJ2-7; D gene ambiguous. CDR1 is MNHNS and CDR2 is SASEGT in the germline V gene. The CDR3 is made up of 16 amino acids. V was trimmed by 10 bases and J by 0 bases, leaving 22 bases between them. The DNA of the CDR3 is TGTGCCAACAGCCTCGGCCCAACTGGCATCTCCTACGAGCAGTACTTC. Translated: CANSLGPTGISYEQYF.

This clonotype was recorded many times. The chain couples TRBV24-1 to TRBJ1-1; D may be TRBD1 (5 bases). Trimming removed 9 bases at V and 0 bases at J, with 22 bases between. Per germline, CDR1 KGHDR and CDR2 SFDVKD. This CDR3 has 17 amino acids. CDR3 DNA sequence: TGTGCCACCGAAGTAATTCGGGGCCCCTTAATGAACACTGAAGCTTTCTTT. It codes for CATEVIRGPLMNTEAFF.

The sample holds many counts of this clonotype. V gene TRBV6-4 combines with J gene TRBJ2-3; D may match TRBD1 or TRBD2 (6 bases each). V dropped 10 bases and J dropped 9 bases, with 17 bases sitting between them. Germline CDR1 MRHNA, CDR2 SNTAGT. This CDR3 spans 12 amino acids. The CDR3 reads CATRAQGGTQYF. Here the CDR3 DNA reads TGTGCCACCCGGGCACAGGGAGGAACGCAGTATTTT.

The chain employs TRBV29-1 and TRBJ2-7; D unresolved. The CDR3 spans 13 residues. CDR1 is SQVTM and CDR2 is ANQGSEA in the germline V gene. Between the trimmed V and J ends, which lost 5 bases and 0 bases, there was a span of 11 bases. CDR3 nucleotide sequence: TGCAGCGTTTCGTACCGGAGCTCCTACGAGCAGTACTTC. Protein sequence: CSVSYRSSYEQYF.

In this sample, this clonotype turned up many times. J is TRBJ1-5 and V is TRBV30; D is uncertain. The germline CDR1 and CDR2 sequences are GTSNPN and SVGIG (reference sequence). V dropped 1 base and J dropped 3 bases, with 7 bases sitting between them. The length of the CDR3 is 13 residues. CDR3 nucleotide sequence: TGTGCCTGGAGTGGTCAGAACAATCAGCCCCAGCATTTT. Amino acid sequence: CAWSGQNNQPQHF.

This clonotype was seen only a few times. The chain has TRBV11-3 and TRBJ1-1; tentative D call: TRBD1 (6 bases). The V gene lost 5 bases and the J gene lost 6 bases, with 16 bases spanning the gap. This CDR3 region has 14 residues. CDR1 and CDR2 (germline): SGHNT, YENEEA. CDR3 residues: CASSPTGFFPEAFF. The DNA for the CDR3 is TGTGCCAGCAGCCCAACAGGGTTTTTTCCTGAAGCTTTCTTT.

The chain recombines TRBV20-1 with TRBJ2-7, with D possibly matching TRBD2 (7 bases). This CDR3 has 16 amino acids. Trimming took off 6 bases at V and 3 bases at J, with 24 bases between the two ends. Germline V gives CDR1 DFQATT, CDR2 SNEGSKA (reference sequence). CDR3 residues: CSALPPSGGGRYEQYF. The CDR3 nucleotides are TGCAGTGCCCTTCCGCCAAGTGGCGGGGGCCGCTACGAGCAGTACTTC.

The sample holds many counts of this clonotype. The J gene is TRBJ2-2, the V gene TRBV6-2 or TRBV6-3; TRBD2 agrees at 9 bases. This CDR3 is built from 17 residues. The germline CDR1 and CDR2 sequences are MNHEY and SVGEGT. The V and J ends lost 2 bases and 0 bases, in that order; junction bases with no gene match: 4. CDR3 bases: TGTGCCAGCAGTTACCTTAGCGGGGGCGCGAACACCGGGGAGCTGTTTTTT. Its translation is CASSYLSGGANTGELFF.

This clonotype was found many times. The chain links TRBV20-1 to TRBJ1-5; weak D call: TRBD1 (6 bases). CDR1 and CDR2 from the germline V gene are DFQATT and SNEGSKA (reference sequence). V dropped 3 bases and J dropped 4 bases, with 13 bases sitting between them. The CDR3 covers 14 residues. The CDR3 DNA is TGCAGTGCTAGCTTCGGGACACAGAATCAGCCCCAGCATTTT. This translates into CSASFGTQNQPQHF.

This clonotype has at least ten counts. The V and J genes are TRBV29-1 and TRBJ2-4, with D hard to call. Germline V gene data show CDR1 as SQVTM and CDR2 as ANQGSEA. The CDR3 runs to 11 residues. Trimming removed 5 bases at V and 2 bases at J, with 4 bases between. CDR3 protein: CSVCPKNIQYF. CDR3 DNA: TGCAGCGTTTGTCCCAAAAACATTCAGTACTTC.

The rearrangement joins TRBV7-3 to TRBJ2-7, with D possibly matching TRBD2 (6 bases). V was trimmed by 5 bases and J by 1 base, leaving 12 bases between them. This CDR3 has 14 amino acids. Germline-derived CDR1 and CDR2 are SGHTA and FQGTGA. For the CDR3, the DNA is TGTGCCAGCAGCCCGGCGGGGAATTCCTACGAGCAGTACTTC. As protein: CASSPAGNSYEQYF.

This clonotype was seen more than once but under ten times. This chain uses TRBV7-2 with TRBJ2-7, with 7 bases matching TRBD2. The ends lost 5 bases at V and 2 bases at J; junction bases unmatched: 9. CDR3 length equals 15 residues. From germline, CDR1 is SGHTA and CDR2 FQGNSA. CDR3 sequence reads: CASSLVGGNPYEQYF. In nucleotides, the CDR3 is TGTGCCAGCAGCCTCGTGGGGGGGAACCCCTACGAGCAGTACTTC.

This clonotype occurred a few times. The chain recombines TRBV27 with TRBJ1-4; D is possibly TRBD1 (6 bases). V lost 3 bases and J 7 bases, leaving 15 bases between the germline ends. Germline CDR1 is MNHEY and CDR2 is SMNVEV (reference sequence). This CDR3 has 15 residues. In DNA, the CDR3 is TGTGCCAGCAGTTTGTCCGGGACAAGCTTTGAAAAACTGTTTTTT. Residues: CASSLSGTSFEKLFF.

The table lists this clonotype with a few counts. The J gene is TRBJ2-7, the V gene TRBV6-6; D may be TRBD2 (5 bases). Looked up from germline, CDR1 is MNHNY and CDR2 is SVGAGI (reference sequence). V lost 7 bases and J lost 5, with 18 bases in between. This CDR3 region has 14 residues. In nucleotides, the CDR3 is TGTGCCAGCAAGACCGGCCTCGGGGTAAACGAGCAGTACTTC. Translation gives CASKTGLGVNEQYF.

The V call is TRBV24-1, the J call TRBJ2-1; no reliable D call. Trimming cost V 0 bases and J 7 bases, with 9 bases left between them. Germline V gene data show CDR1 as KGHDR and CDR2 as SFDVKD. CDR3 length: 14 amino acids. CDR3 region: CATSDLNPPNEQFF. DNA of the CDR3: TGTGCCACCAGTGATTTGAACCCCCCGAATGAGCAGTTCTTC.

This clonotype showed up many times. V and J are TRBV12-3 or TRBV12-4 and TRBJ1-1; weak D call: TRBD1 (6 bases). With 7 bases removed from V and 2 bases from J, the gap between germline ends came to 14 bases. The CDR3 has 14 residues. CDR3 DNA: TGTGCCAGCACTCTGAGCGGGGGCAACACTGAAGCTTTCTTT. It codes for CASTLSGGNTEAFF.

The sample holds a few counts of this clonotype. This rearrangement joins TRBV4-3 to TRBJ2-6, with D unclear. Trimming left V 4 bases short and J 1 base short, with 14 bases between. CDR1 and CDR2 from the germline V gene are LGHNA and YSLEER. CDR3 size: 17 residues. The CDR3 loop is CASSPASPLSGANVLTF. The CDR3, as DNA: TGCGCCAGCAGCCCCGCGTCACCACTATCTGGGGCCAACGTCCTGACTTTC.

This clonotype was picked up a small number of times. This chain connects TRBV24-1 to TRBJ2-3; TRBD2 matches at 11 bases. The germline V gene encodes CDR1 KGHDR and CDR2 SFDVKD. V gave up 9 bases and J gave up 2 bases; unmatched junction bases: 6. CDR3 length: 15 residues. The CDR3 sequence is CATGGLAGFTDTQYF. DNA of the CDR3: TGTGCCACCGGCGGACTAGCGGGTTTCACAGATACGCAGTATTTT.